This T cell receptor beta chain was documented in a study of control samples from healthy donors and cancer patients (dated by TCRdb to the early 2020s). Library method: the immunoSEQ multiplex PCR assay. Not all clones reach the TCRdb copy of this immuneACCESS table, which keeps in-frame sequences only. Checked studies attribute under half of the gap to unresolved V genes and leave the rest unexplained. The sample yields a few hundred thousand clones; around 90% were counted once. The top ten clones comprise more than 6% of the sample. V gives up 0 bases and J gives up 3 bases, and the segment between their germline ends measures 14 bases. CDR1 and CDR2, per the germline V gene, are MGHRA and YSYEKL. The CDR3 contains 17 residues, cysteine and phenylalanine counted. The kept DNA is CDR3 alone, 51 bases in frame from the first base. In regard to this clone: What antigen it recognizes has not been identified. Nothing much larger sits one base from this clone, and base qualities are not available.

Recombination joined TRBV4-1 with TRBJ2-2; no D gene call is confident. Sequencing input: PBMCs. This clonotype was sampled from a man aged 35 to 55 with head and neck cancer. The CDR3 in this case is CASSQDRKVGDTGELFF. The nucleotides read TGCGCCAGCAGCCAAGATCGGAAAGTTGGGGACACCGGGGAGCTGTTTTTT.